The 22 T cell receptor beta chains below were found in one sample sequenced in a study of cytotoxic CD8 clonotypes in ibrutinib-treated CLL. Profiling relied on immunoSEQ multiplex PCR, and the TCRdb table lists in-frame clones only, not all of them. This sample carries roughly 200,000 clones, roughly 77% of them seen once, and the ten largest clones take about 6%. Source: PBMCs, taken after 12 months of ibrutinib treatment. All receptors come from a human donor with chronic lymphocytic leukemia.

The genes are TRBV7-2 and TRBJ2-4; 11 bases fit TRBD1. Germline V lookup: CDR1 SGHTA, CDR2 FQGNSA. The CDR3 spans 16 residues. V shed 7 bases and J 1 base; nucleotides not matched to a gene: 6. The CDR3 DNA reads as TGTGCCAGCATGAGGGACAGGGGGAGGGCCAAAAACATTCAGTACTTC. It encodes CASMRDRGRAKNIQYF. The whole variable domain, remainder taken from reference TRBV7-2 and TRBJ2-4, is GAGVSQSPSNKVTEKGKDVELRCDPISGHTALYWYRQSLGQGLEFLIYFQGNSAPDKSGLPSDRFSAERTGGSVSTLTIQRTQQEDSAVYLCASMRDRGRAKNIQYFGAGTRLSVL.

The rearrangement uses TRBV6-1 and TRBJ1-5, with a possible D match to TRBD1 (5 bases). V lost 0 bases to trimming and J lost 4 bases, with 19 bases between them. Per the germline V gene, CDR1 is MNHNS and CDR2 is SASEGT. This CDR3 is 18 amino acids long. The CDR3 DNA sequence: TGTGCCAGCAGTGAAGCACTTGGCGCGGGGGGTAGAAATCAGCCCCAGCATTTT. Residues: CASSEALGAGGRNQPQHF.

V usage is TRBV4-1 and J usage is TRBJ2-1; tentatively, D is TRBD1 (6 bases). CDR3 length equals 13 residues. Germline loops: CDR1 MGHRA, CDR2 YSYEKL. Trimming took 1 base from V and 7 from J, leaving 8 bases between them. CDR3 nucleotides: TGCGCCAGCAGCCAAGGAGGGGGAAATGAGCAGTTCTTC. Translation gives CASSQGGGNEQFF.

The rearrangement joins TRBV5-1 to TRBJ2-2, with a weak D call TRBD2 (6 bases). With 4 bases removed from V and 5 bases from J, the gap between germline ends came to 15 bases. CDR1 is SGHRS and CDR2 is YFSETQ in the germline V gene. The CDR3 is made up of 15 amino acids. In DNA form, the CDR3 reads TGCGCCAGCAGCCTGGCGGGACTTGAGACCGGGGAGCTGTTTTTT. Its translation is CASSLAGLETGELFF.

This clone was counted only a few times. V and J are TRBV30 and TRBJ1-2, with D maybe TRBD1 (5 bases). The CDR3 runs 13 residues. CDR1 GTSNPN and CDR2 SVGIG come from the germline V gene (reference sequence). Trimming shortened V by 2 bases and J by 7 bases, and 14 bases separated the two germline ends. The CDR3 coding sequence is TGTGCCTGGAGTCGGGGCTCCCGGGGTGGCTACACCTTC. It codes for CAWSRGSRGGYTF.

This chain joins TRBV30 and TRBJ1-2; D remains ambiguous. Germline V gene sequence: CDR1 GTSNPN, CDR2 SVGIG (reference sequence). The V end was cut by 5 bases, the J end by 2 bases, with 12 bases between. The CDR3 runs to 13 residues. CDR3 nucleotides: TGTGCCTGGGGAACCAGGATAAACTATGGCTACACCTTC. This sequence encodes CAWGTRINYGYTF.

This clone was counted only a few times. The CDR3 DNA sequence: TGCGCCAGCAGCTTGTTATCCGGGTACCAAGAGACCCAGTACTTC. This encodes CASSLLSGYQETQYF. The chain joins TRBV5-1 to TRBJ2-5, with D unclear. The CDR3 totals 15 residues. V shed 1 base and J shed 0 bases, with 10 bases lying between them. Germline CDR1 is SGHRS and CDR2 is YFSETQ. Full variable domain (outside the CDR3, taken from reference TRBV5-1 and TRBJ2-5): KAGVTQTPRYLIKTRGQQVTLSCSPISGHRSVSWYQQTPGQGLQFLFEYFSETQRNKGNFPGRFSGRQFSNSRSEMNVSTLELGDSALYLCASSLLSGYQETQYFGPGTRLLVL.

CDR3 DNA: TGTGCCAGCGGGGAACGACTGGATTCTGGAAACACCATATATTTT. Its protein is CASGERLDSGNTIYF. V usage is TRBV27 and J usage is TRBJ1-3; D is ambiguous. CDR1 is MNHEY and CDR2 is SMNVEV in the germline V gene (reference sequence). The CDR3 length is 15 residues. Trimming stripped 8 bases from V and 1 base from J, with 15 bases between.

The rearrangement links TRBV30 to TRBJ1-5; D might be TRBD1 (5 bases). This CDR3 region has 13 residues. V was shortened by 3 bases and J by 4 bases, with 10 bases between the two germline ends. The germline CDR1 and CDR2 sequences are GTSNPN and SVGIG (reference sequence). The CDR3 spells CAWSPGPNQPQHF. CDR3 nucleotides: TGTGCCTGGAGCCCGGGACCGAATCAGCCCCAGCATTTT.

The CDR3 region is CSVRANSGNTIYF. The DNA of the CDR3 is TGCAGCGTCAGGGCTAACTCTGGAAACACCATATATTTT. This rearrangement joins TRBV29-1 to TRBJ1-3; a possible D gene is TRBD1 (5 bases). Deletions cut 6 bases from V and 0 bases from J, with 9 bases between. The germline CDR1 and CDR2 sequences are SQVTM and ANQGSEA. The CDR3 has 13 residues.

This clone was detected once. Because the CDR3's place on the DNA is in doubt, the DNA is left out and the CDR3 is given as listed by TCRdb. V usage is TRBV19 and J usage is TRBJ1-5; the table calls TRBD1, which could not be checked here. The germline CDR1 and CDR2 sequences are LNHDA and SQIVND (reference sequence). The CDR3 numbers 17 amino acids, ends counted. The CDR3: CASSIRAREYSNQPQHF.

This clone was counted a single time. This rearrangement joins TRBV7-9 to TRBJ2-7; D is undetermined. Germline CDR1 SEHNR, CDR2 FQNEAQ (reference sequence). V was shortened by 6 bases and J by 4 bases, with 10 bases between the two germline ends. The CDR3 sequence is 12 residues long. CDR3 nucleotide sequence: TGTGCCAGCAGTTACAAGAATTACGAGCAGTACTTC. Amino acids: CASSYKNYEQYF. Complete variable domain (other parts from reference TRBV7-9 and TRBJ2-7): DTGVSQNPRHKITKRGQNVTFRCDPISEHNRLYWYRQTLGQGPEFLTYFQNEAQLEKSRLLSDRFSAERPKGSFSTLEIQRTEQGDSAMYLCASSYKNYEQYFGPGTRLTVT.

The chain recombines TRBV18 with TRBJ2-7, with 9 bases aligning to TRBD1. The germline CDR1 and CDR2 sequences are KGHSH and LQKENI. The CDR3 is made up of 15 amino acids. Losses at the gene ends were 5 bases for V and 4 bases for J; bases not matched to a gene: 9. CDR3 region: CASSSRTGGRYEQYF. CDR3 coding DNA: TGTGCCAGCTCATCCCGAACAGGGGGCAGGTACGAGCAGTACTTC.

The chain recombines TRBV2 with TRBJ2-2; D remains ambiguous. This CDR3 is built from 10 residues. V was pared by 8 bases and J by 7 bases, with 5 bases between. Germline V gene data show CDR1 as SNHLY and CDR2 as FYNNEI. The CDR3 here is CASYNGELFF. CDR3 DNA: TGTGCCAGCTATAACGGGGAGCTGTTTTTT. The full variable domain, rest sourced from reference TRBV2 and TRBJ2-2, is EPEVTQTPSHQVTQMGQEVILRCVPISNHLYFYWYRQILGQKVEFLVSFYNNEISEKSEIFDDQFSVERPDGSNFTLKIRSTKLEDSAMYFCASYNGELFFGEGSRLTVL.

The chain couples TRBV10-3 to TRBJ1-1; D perhaps matches TRBD1 (6 bases). The V end was cut by 6 bases, the J end by 3 bases, with 11 bases between. Germline V gene data show CDR1 as ENHRY and CDR2 as SYGVKD. The CDR3 has 13 amino acids. Written as DNA, the CDR3 is TGTGCCATCAGAGAACGACAGGACACTGAAGCTTTCTTT. It yields the protein CAIRERQDTEAFF.

The rearrangement links TRBV7-8 to TRBJ1-5; D gene unclear. This CDR3 is 14 amino acids long. Germline CDR1 and CDR2: SGHVS and FQNEAQ. V was shortened by 5 bases and J by 4 bases, with 12 bases between the two germline ends. This CDR3 is CASSDRRKNQPQHF. The CDR3 DNA reads TGTGCCAGCAGCGACCGCCGGAAGAATCAGCCCCAGCATTTT.

The chain is built from TRBV5-6 and TRBJ1-5; a weak D match, TRBD1 (5 bases). The CDR3 length is 14 residues. Germline V gene sequence: CDR1 SGHDT, CDR2 YYEEEE. Trimming cost V 4 bases and J 4 bases, with 12 bases left between them. CDR3 nucleotides: TGTGCCAGCAGCGCCCTAGGGGTGAATCAGCCCCAGCATTTT. It codes for CASSALGVNQPQHF.

The chain carries TRBV6-1 and TRBJ1-2; TRBD1 agrees at 8 bases. J gave up 0 bases and V 6 bases, and 3 bases lay outside the gene matches. CDR3 length equals 14 residues. Germline V gene lookup returns CDR1 MNHNS and CDR2 SASEGT. CDR3 sequence (DNA): TGTGCCAGCAGGGACAGGGTGGCTAACTATGGCTACACCTTC. Protein product: CASRDRVANYGYTF.

Only a few counts were recorded for this clone. The J gene is TRBJ1-5, the V gene TRBV6-5, with TRBD1 matching over 7 bases. The CDR3 spans 14 residues. Germline CDR1 and CDR2: MNHEY and SVGAGI. V lost 6 bases to trimming and J lost 2 bases; unmatched junction nucleotides: 4. The CDR3 is CASSDREGNQPQHF. The CDR3 DNA sequence: TGTGCCAGCAGCGACAGGGAAGGCAATCAGCCCCAGCATTTT.

The chain employs TRBV7-9 and TRBJ2-7; 9 positions match TRBD2. The V and J ends lost 3 bases and 6 bases, in that order; junction bases with no gene match: 3. This CDR3 spans 13 amino acids. Germline assignment: CDR1 SEHNR and CDR2 FQNEAQ (reference sequence). This CDR3 reads CASSFSGRAEQYF. The CDR3 coding sequence is TGTGCCAGCAGCTTTAGCGGGAGAGCCGAGCAGTACTTC.

This rearrangement joins TRBV18 to TRBJ1-2; 7 nucleotides agree with TRBD1. V shed 2 bases, J shed 6 bases, and the junction held 6 bases outside the gene matches. The CDR3 loop spans 14 amino acids. Germline V gene data show CDR1 as KGHSH and CDR2 as LQKENI. The CDR3: CASSPGEQGNGYTF. The CDR3 coding sequence is TGTGCCAGCTCACCAGGAGAACAGGGGAATGGCTACACCTTC.

The chain links TRBV19 to TRBJ1-5; D not certain. V lost 7 bases, J lost 2 bases, and 12 bases lay in between. Germline V lookup: CDR1 LNHDA, CDR2 SQIVND (reference sequence). This CDR3 spans 14 amino acids. DNA for the CDR3: TGTGCCAGTAAACTCGCCTGGGGCAATCAGCCCCAGCATTTT. Its protein product is CASKLAWGNQPQHF.